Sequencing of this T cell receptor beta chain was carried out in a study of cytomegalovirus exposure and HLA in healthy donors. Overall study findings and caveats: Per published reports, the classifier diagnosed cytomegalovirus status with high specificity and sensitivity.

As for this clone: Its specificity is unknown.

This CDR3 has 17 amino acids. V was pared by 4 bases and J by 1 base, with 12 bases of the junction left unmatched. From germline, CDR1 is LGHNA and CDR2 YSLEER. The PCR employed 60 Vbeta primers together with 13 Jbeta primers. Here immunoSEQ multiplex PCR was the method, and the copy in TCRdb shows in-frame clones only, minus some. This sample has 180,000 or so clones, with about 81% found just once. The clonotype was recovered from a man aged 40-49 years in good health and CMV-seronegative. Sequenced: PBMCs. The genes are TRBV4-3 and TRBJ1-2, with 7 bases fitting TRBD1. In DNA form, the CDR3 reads TGCGCCAGCAGCCCTCTACCTGGGACAGCGCTTAACTATGGCTACACCTTC. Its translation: CASSPLPGTALNYGYTF.